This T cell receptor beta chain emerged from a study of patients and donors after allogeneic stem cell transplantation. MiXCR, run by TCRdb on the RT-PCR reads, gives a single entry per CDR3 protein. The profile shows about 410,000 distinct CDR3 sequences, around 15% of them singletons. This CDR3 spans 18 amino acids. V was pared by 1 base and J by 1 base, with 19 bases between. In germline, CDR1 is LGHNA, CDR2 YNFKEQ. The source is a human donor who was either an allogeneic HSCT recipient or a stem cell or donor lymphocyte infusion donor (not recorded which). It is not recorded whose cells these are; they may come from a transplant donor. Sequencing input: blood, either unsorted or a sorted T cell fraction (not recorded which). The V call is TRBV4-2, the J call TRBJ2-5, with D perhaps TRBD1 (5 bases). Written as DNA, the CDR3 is TGTGCCAGCAGCCAAGGGACCTGGCGCAGGGAAAGCCAAGAGACCCAGTACTTC. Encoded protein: CASSQGTWRRESQETQYF.